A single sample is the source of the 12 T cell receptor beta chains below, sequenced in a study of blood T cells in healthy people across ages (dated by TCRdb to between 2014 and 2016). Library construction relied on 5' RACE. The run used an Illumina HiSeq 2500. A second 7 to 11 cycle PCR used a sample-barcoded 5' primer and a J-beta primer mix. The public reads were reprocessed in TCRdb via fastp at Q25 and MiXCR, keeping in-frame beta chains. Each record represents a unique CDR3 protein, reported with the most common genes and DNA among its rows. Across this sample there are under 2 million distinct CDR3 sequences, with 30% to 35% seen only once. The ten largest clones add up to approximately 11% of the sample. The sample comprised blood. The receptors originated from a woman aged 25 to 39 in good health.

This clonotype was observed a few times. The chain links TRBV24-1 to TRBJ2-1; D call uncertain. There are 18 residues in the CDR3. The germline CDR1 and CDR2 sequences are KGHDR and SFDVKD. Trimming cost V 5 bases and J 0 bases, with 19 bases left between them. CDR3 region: CATSVGKGTASSYNEQFF. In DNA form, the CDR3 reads TGTGCCACCAGTGTTGGGAAAGGAACAGCTAGCTCCTACAATGAGCAGTTCTTC.

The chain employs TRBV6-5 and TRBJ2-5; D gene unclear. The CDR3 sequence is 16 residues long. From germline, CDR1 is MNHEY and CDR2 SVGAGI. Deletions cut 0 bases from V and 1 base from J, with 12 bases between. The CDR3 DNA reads TGTGCCAGCAGTTACTCGGTCACAGATATCCAAGAGACCCAGTACTTC. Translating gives CASSYSVTDIQETQYF.

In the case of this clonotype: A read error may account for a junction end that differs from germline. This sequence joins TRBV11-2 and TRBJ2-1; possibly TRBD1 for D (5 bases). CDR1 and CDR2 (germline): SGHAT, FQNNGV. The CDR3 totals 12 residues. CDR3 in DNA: TGTGCCAGCAGATCAAGGGGCGATGAGCAGTGCTTC. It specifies CASRSRGDEQCF.

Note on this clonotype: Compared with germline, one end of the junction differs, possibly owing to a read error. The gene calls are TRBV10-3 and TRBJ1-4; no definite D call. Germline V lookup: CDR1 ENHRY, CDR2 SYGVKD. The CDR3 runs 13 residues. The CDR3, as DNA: TGTGCCATCAGGGAGTCCCCTGGGGAAAAACTGTTTTTT. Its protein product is CAIRESPGEKLFF.

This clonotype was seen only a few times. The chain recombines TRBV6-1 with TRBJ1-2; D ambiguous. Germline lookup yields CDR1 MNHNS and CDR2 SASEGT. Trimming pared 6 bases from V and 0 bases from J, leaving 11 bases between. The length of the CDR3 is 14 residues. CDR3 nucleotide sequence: TGTGCCAGCAGCCTCCCTCATGCTAACTATGGCTACACCTTC. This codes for CASSLPHANYGYTF.

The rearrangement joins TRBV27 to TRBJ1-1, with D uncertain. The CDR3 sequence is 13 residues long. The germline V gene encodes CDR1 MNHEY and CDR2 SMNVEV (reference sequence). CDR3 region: CARKVVQLTEAFF. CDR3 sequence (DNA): TGTGCTAGGAAGGTGGTCCAATTGACCGAAGCTTTCTTT.

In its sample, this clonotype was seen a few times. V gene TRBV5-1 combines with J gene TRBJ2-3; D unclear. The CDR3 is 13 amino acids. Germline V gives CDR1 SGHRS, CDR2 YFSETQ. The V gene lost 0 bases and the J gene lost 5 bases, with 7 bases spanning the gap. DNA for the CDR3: TGCGCCAGCAGCTTGGTTGTCCGAGATACGCAGTATTTT. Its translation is CASSLVVRDTQYF.

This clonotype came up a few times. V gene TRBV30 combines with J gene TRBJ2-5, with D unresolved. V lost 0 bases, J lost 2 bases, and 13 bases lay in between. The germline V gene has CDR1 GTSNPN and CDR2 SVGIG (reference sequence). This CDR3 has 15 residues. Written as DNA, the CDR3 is TGTGCCTGGAGTGTTGGCCGTTGGGTGCAAGAGACCCAGTACTTC. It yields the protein CAWSVGRWVQETQYF.

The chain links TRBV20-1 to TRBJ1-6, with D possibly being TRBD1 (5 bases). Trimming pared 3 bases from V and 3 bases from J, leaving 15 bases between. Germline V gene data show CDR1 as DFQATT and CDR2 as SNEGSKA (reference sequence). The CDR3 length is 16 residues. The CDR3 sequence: CSASRAGTVYNSPLHF. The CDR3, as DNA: TGCAGTGCTAGCAGAGCCGGGACTGTCTATAATTCACCCCTCCACTTT.

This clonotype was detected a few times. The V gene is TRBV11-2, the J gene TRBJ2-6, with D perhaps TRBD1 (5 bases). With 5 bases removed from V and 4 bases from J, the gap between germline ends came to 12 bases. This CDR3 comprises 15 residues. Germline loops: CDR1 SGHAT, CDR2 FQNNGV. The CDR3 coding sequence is TGTGCCAGCAGCGCCAGGGTAACGGGGGCCAACGTCCTGACTTTC. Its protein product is CASSARVTGANVLTF.

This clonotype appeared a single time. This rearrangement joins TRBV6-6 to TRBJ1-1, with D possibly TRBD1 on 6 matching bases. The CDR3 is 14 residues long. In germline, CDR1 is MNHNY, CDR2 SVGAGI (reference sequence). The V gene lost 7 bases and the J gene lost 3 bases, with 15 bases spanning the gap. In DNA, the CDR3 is TGTGCCAGCACGAGGACAGCTAAATACACTGAAGCTTTCTTT. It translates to CASTRTAKYTEAFF.

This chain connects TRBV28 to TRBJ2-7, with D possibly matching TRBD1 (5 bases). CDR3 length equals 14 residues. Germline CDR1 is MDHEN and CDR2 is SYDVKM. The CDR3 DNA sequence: TGTGCTGTCGTATCAGGGATTTTTTCCTACGAGCAGTACTTC. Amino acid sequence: CAVVSGIFSYEQYF. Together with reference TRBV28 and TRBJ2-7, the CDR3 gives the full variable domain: DVKVTQSSRYLVKRTGEKVFLECVQDMDHENMFWYRQDPGLGLRLIYFSYDVKMKEKGDIPEGYSVSREKKERFSLILESASTNQTSMYLCAVVSGIFSYEQYFGPGTRLTVT.